Below are 31 T cell receptor beta chains sequenced from a single sample in a study of Tregs in tolerant kidney transplant recipients. Related graft donors supplied nonmyeloablative bone marrow transplants, and mixed chimerism was transient. Only in-frame clones appear in the TCRdb table, and some are missing; sequencing was by immunoSEQ multiplex PCR. The profile shows 75,000 to 100,000 clones, roughly 93% of them singletons. The sample was CD4+ T cells from blood (PBMCs), taken 12 months after the transplant. All receptors come from a human patient who received a combined kidney and bone marrow transplant. The graft donor may have given rise to some T cells.

In this sample, this clone turned up once. V usage is TRBV4-2 and J usage is TRBJ2-7; 8 bases are shared with TRBD2. The length of the CDR3 is 16 residues. Germline V gene data show CDR1 as LGHNA and CDR2 as YNFKEQ. The V gene end was trimmed by 3 bases and the J gene end by 7 bases; junction bases not matched to a gene: 14. The CDR3 protein is CASSHLLKRGPGEQYF. The CDR3 DNA reads as TGTGCCAGCAGCCATCTACTCAAGCGGGGGCCGGGGGAGCAGTACTTC.

The V gene is TRBV28, the J gene TRBJ2-7, with 10 nucleotides matching TRBD2. With 6 bases clipped from V and 5 bases from J, the junction kept 10 bases outside the gene matches. The CDR3 runs 15 residues. Germline V CDR1 and CDR2: MDHEN, SYDVKM. CDR3 region: CASSATSGVFHEQYF. The CDR3 DNA is TGTGCCAGCAGCGCCACTAGCGGGGTCTTCCACGAGCAGTACTTC.

This clone was picked up one time. The junction shows a germline mismatch at one end, possibly a read error. This sample also contains other DNA sequences that code for the same CDR3. CDR3 sequence (DNA): TGCGCCAGCAGCTTGGCGGGACAGGCCTATAATTCCCCCCTCCACTTT. The encoded protein is CASSLAGQAYNSPLHF. J is TRBJ1-6 and V is TRBV5-1; 8 bases are a match to TRBD1. The germline V gene has CDR1 SGHRS and CDR2 YFSETQ. The CDR3 consists of 16 residues. Full variable domain (rest looked up from reference TRBV5-1 and TRBJ1-6): KAGVTQTPRYLIKTRGQQVTLSCSPISGHRSVSWYQQTPGQGLQFLFEYFSETQRNKGNFPGRFSGRQFSNSRSEMNVSTLELGDSALYLCASSLAGQAYNSPLHFGNGTRLTVT.

V is TRBV9 and J is TRBJ2-3; D call uncertain. The CDR3 sequence is 15 residues long. V was clipped by 2 bases and J by 0 bases, with 10 bases between them. CDR1 is SGDLS, CDR2 YYNGEE, per germline. CDR3 residues: CASSVVSTSTDTQYF. The DNA for the CDR3 is TGTGCCAGCAGCGTTGTCTCTACTAGCACAGATACGCAGTATTTT.

On this clone itself: One end of the junction fails to match germline, which may point to a read error. The chain has TRBV4-2 and TRBJ2-3, with TRBD2 identical over 7 bases. Germline V gives CDR1 LGHNA, CDR2 YNFKEQ. The CDR3 spans 20 residues. The CDR3 region has the DNA TGTGCCAGCAGCCCAGAGGTGTTGGGAGCGGGACTATCTAGCACAGATACGCGGTATTTT. Translation: CASSPEVLGAGLSSTDTRYF.

The rearrangement joins TRBV6-5 to TRBJ1-1; 9 bases align to TRBD1. The V gene end was trimmed by 2 bases and the J gene end by 0 bases; junction bases not matched to a gene: 4. The CDR3 spans 16 residues. CDR1 and CDR2 (germline): MNHEY, SVGAGI. The chain's CDR3 is CASSYRDRAMNTEAFF. The CDR3 DNA reads TGTGCCAGCAGTTACCGGGACAGGGCCATGAACACTGAAGCTTTCTTT.

This rearrangement joins TRBV5-4 to TRBJ2-5; TRBD2 agrees at 8 bases. The CDR3 runs 15 residues. Germline trimming cut 4 bases from V and 5 bases from J; bases unmatched to any gene: 10. CDR1 and CDR2 from the germline V gene are SGHNT and YYREEE (reference sequence). The DNA of the CDR3 is TGTGCCAGCAGCAAGGTTTCGGGGGGGTGGGAGACCCAGTACTTC. Its protein is CASSKVSGGWETQYF. Using reference TRBV5-4 and TRBJ2-5 for the parts outside the CDR3, the full variable domain is ETGVTQSPTHLIKTRGQQVTLRCSSQSGHNTVSWYQQALGQGPQFIFQYYREEENGRGNFPPRFSGLQFPNYSSELNVNALELDDSALYLCASSKVSGGWETQYFGPGTRLLVL.

The chain has TRBV28 and TRBJ2-3; D call uncertain. The ends were cut back, 6 bases at V and 6 bases at J, with 10 bases in the middle. Per the germline V gene, CDR1 is MDHEN and CDR2 is SYDVKM. The CDR3 is 12 amino acids. The CDR3: CASRKTGDTQYF. In DNA form, the CDR3 reads TGTGCCAGCAGGAAGACTGGGGATACGCAGTATTTT.

The chain couples TRBV5-4 to TRBJ1-2; D is perhaps TRBD1 (6 bases). V gave up 3 bases and J gave up 2 bases, with 11 bases separating them. This CDR3 has 14 amino acids. The germline CDR1 and CDR2 sequences are SGHNT and YYREEE (reference sequence). CDR3 nucleotide sequence: TGTGCCAGCAGCTGGGGGCGTGGGAACTATGGCTACACCTTC. Its protein product is CASSWGRGNYGYTF. Full variable domain (rest looked up from reference TRBV5-4 and TRBJ1-2): ETGVTQSPTHLIKTRGQQVTLRCSSQSGHNTVSWYQQALGQGPQFIFQYYREEENGRGNFPPRFSGLQFPNYSSELNVNALELDDSALYLCASSWGRGNYGYTFGSGTRLTVV.

The chain joins TRBV9 to TRBJ1-3; D unclear. Per the germline V gene, CDR1 is SGDLS and CDR2 is YYNGEE. Between the trimmed V and J ends, which lost 4 bases and 2 bases, there was a span of 16 bases. This CDR3 spans 16 amino acids. CDR3 sequence: CASSPNPDGTGNTIYF. CDR3 coding DNA: TGTGCCAGCAGCCCCAACCCTGACGGGACTGGAAACACCATATATTTT.

The V and J genes are TRBV15 and TRBJ2-5; 8 nucleotides agree with TRBD1. The J call is doubtful: the DNA matches TRBJ2-7 better. Germline V lookup: CDR1 LNHNV, CDR2 YYDKDF (reference sequence). This CDR3 comprises 15 residues. The CDR3 DNA reads as TGTGCCACCAGCAGGACGACACAGGGGGACTACGAGCAGTACTTC. This codes for CATSRTTQGDYEQYF.

The sample holds one count of this clone. The chain carries TRBV7-9 and TRBJ2-7; the D gene is possibly TRBD2 (6 bases). Trimming pared 0 bases from V and 6 bases from J, leaving 12 bases between. The CDR3 is 14 amino acids. Germline-derived CDR1 and CDR2 are SEHNR and FQNEAQ (reference sequence). Here the CDR3 DNA reads TGTGCCAGCAGCTTAGCGGGGGGAATCATCGAGCAGTACTTC. The encoded protein is CASSLAGGIIEQYF.

The chain combines TRBV19 with TRBJ2-7; weak D call: TRBD2 (5 bases). This CDR3 is built from 14 residues. Germline loops: CDR1 LNHDA, CDR2 SQIVND (reference sequence). The V and J ends lost 3 bases and 2 bases respectively, with 11 bases between them. The CDR3 DNA follows: TGTGCCAGTAGTATCCGAGCGGATGCCTACGAGCAGTACTTC. Encoded protein: CASSIRADAYEQYF.

The chain uses TRBV15 and TRBJ1-5, with D perhaps TRBD1 (5 bases). The V gene's germline CDR1 is LNHNV and CDR2 YYDKDF (reference sequence). Trimming stripped 0 bases from V and 6 bases from J, with 15 bases between. This CDR3 is built from 16 residues. CDR3 region: CATSRDYSGSGQPQHF. The CDR3 nucleotides are TGTGCCACCAGCAGAGATTATTCAGGGTCCGGTCAGCCCCAGCATTTT. Variable domain in full (rest from reference TRBV15 and TRBJ1-5): DAMVIQNPRYQVTQFGKPVTLSCSQTLNHNVMYWYQQKSSQAPKLLFHYYDKDFNNEADTPDNFQSRRPNTSFCFLDIRSPGLGDTAMYLCATSRDYSGSGQPQHFGDGTRLSIL.

The chain uses TRBV29-1 and TRBJ1-1; 11 bases align to TRBD1. Unmatched junction bases numbered 5, after V lost 7 bases and J lost 10 bases. Germline V CDR1 and CDR2: SQVTM, ANQGSEA. This CDR3 is built from 11 residues. Here the CDR3 DNA reads TGCAGCGGTGGACAGGGGGCTTTAGCTTTCTTT. It encodes CSGGQGALAFF.

The chain uses TRBV6-5 and TRBJ2-2, with D maybe TRBD1 (5 bases). Looked up from germline, CDR1 is MNHEY and CDR2 is SVGAGI. There are 14 residues in the CDR3. Trimming cost V 0 bases and J 6 bases, with 8 bases left between them. CDR3 DNA sequence: TGTGCCAGCAGTTACTCGAGACAGTCCGGGGAGCTGTTTTTT. It encodes CASSYSRQSGELFF.

This clone has only one observation. This sequence joins TRBV19 and TRBJ2-1; D possibly corresponds to TRBD1 (6 bases). The germline V gene has CDR1 LNHDA and CDR2 SQIVND (reference sequence). The CDR3 totals 16 residues. V lost 6 bases and J 3 bases, leaving 18 bases between the germline ends. The DNA for the CDR3 is TGTGCCAGTAGGAAGACCGGGACAAGAATCTACAATGAGCAGTTCTTC. Translation: CASRKTGTRIYNEQFF.

The V gene is TRBV18, the J gene TRBJ2-1; no clear D gene. CDR1 is KGHSH and CDR2 is LQKENI in the germline V gene. V was trimmed by 6 bases and J by 7 bases, leaving 16 bases between them. The length of the CDR3 is 14 residues. The CDR3 loop reads CASSSTIRANEQFF. In DNA, the CDR3 is TGTGCCAGCTCGTCCACCATCCGCGCGAATGAGCAGTTCTTC.

The V and J genes are TRBV27 and TRBJ1-1, with a possible D match to TRBD1 (6 bases). This CDR3 has 17 residues. Germline V lookup: CDR1 MNHEY, CDR2 SMNVEV (reference sequence). The germline V and J ends were trimmed by 3 bases and 6 bases, with 23 bases remaining between them. The CDR3 sequence: CASSLSVGAPVEAEAFF. CDR3 sequence (DNA): TGTGCCAGCAGTTTGTCGGTGGGGGCTCCCGTAGAGGCTGAAGCTTTCTTT.

This chain uses TRBV28 with TRBJ2-2; perhaps TRBD1 as D (6 bases). The CDR3 has 15 residues. Trimming pared 1 base from V and 3 bases from J, leaving 9 bases between. CDR1 is MDHEN, CDR2 SYDVKM, per germline. CDR3 loop: CASSLLAGDTGELFF. CDR3 nucleotide sequence: TGTGCCAGCAGTTTATTGGCAGGGGACACCGGGGAGCTGTTTTTT.

The chain is built from TRBV19 and TRBJ1-4; 9 positions match TRBD1. The CDR3 runs 15 residues. V shed 3 bases, J shed 4 bases, and the junction held 3 bases outside the gene matches. Germline CDR1 is LNHDA and CDR2 is SQIVND (reference sequence). In nucleotides, the CDR3 is TGTGCCAGTAGTATCCGGACAGGGGTTAATGAAAAACTGTTTTTT. This codes for CASSIRTGVNEKLFF.

The chain recombines TRBV5-1 with TRBJ1-1; no definite D call. The germline CDR1 and CDR2 sequences are SGHRS and YFSETQ. The CDR3 is made up of 14 amino acids. V shed 4 bases and J shed 3 bases, with 13 bases lying between them. The CDR3 bases are TGCGCCAGCAGCCGAGGAGGACCAGACACTGAAGCTTTCTTT. It specifies CASSRGGPDTEAFF.

The chain carries TRBV7-3 and TRBJ2-3; 11 bases align to TRBD1. Trimming cost V 3 bases and J 4 bases; bases outside gene matches: 0. The germline V gene has CDR1 SGHTA and CDR2 FQGTGA. CDR3 length: 14 residues. CDR3 loop: CASSLGQGADTQYF. CDR3 coding DNA: TGTGCCAGCAGCTTGGGACAGGGGGCAGATACGCAGTATTTT.

The V call is TRBV5-1, the J call TRBJ2-2, with D perhaps matching TRBD1 (5 bases). V shed 4 bases and J shed 1 base, with 14 bases lying between them. This CDR3 has 16 amino acids. Germline CDR1 is SGHRS and CDR2 is YFSETQ. CDR3: CASSPGRRVNTGELFF. DNA for the CDR3: TGCGCCAGCAGCCCTGGCCGCAGGGTGAACACCGGGGAGCTGTTTTTT.

V and J are TRBV4-3 and TRBJ2-7, with 12 bases that match TRBD2. With 3 bases clipped from V and 2 bases from J, the junction kept 5 bases outside the gene matches. CDR3 length equals 16 residues. CDR1 is LGHNA and CDR2 is YSLEER in the germline V gene. CDR3 nucleotide sequence: TGCGCCAGCAGCCAGGGAACTAGCGGGGGGACCTACGAGCAGTACTTC. Amino acids: CASSQGTSGGTYEQYF.

This clone was found once. The chain has TRBV5-4 and TRBJ2-1, with D perhaps TRBD1 (6 bases). The V and J ends lost 3 bases and 5 bases respectively, with 15 bases between them. This CDR3 has 15 residues. In germline, CDR1 is SGHNT, CDR2 YYREEE (reference sequence). CDR3 DNA sequence: TGTGCCAGCAGCTCGAGATCACAGGGTAACAATGAGCAGTTCTTC. Its translation is CASSSRSQGNNEQFF.

The chain employs TRBV4-1 and TRBJ2-2; the match to TRBD2 covers 11 bases. The CDR3 loop spans 18 amino acids. Unmatched junction bases numbered 13, after V lost 1 base and J lost 9 bases. In germline, CDR1 is MGHRA, CDR2 YSYEKL. CDR3: CASSQADRGLAGGRELFF. For the CDR3, the DNA is TGCGCCAGCAGCCAAGCGGATCGGGGGCTAGCGGGGGGAAGGGAGCTGTTTTTT.

The rearrangement uses TRBV5-4 and TRBJ1-1; D may be TRBD1 (6 bases). CDR3 size: 13 residues. V lost 4 bases to trimming and J lost 1 base, with 8 bases between them. CDR1 is SGHNT, CDR2 YYREEE, per germline (reference sequence). CDR3 region: CASSPGQNTEAFF. CDR3 nucleotides: TGTGCCAGCAGCCCGGGACAGAACACTGAAGCTTTCTTT.

The chain uses TRBV7-2 and TRBJ1-3; unclear D gene. The germline V gene encodes CDR1 SGHTA and CDR2 FQGNSA. With 0 bases removed from V and 8 bases from J, the gap between germline ends came to 14 bases. There are 15 residues in the CDR3. CDR3 bases: TGTGCCAGCAGCTTAGCGAGTGGGAGGATGGACACCATATATTTT. It codes for CASSLASGRMDTIYF. The full variable domain, with the rest looked up from reference TRBV7-2 and TRBJ1-3, is GAGVSQSPSNKVTEKGKDVELRCDPISGHTALYWYRQSLGQGLEFLIYFQGNSAPDKSGLPSDRFSAERTGGSVSTLTIQRTQQEDSAVYLCASSLASGRMDTIYFGEGSWLTVV.

This clone was counted between two and nine times. The chain has TRBV9 and TRBJ2-5, with 9 bases identical to TRBD2. Trimming cost V 4 bases and J 1 base; bases outside gene matches: 8. Germline V gene data show CDR1 as SGDLS and CDR2 as YYNGEE. The CDR3 length is 16 residues. CDR3 sequence (DNA): TGTGCCAGCAGCTCCCAGATTAGCGGGGGCCAAGAGACCCAGTACTTC. Its protein product is CASSSQISGGQETQYF. The full variable domain, with the rest looked up from reference TRBV9 and TRBJ2-5, is DSGVTQTPKHLITATGQRVTLRCSPRSGDLSVYWYQQSLDQGLQFLIQYYNGEERAKGNILERFSAQQFPDLHSELNLSSLELGDSALYFCASSSQISGGQETQYFGPGTRLLVL.

This clone was picked up a small number of times. The chain has TRBV11-1 and TRBJ2-3, with D perhaps TRBD2 (5 bases). CDR1 is SGHAT and CDR2 is FQDESV in the germline V gene (reference sequence). The germline V and J ends were trimmed by 5 bases and 6 bases, with 12 bases remaining between them. The CDR3 totals 13 residues. The CDR3 reads CASSLQREDTQYF. As DNA, the CDR3 is TGTGCCAGCAGCCTTCAGAGGGAGGATACGCAGTATTTT.